Each of the 21 T cell receptor beta chains below was sequenced from the same sample in a study of regulatory T cells in long-lasting Graves disease. To make TCR beta libraries, researchers used iRepertoire HTBI primers and Arm-PCR of CDR3 regions. TCRdb re-called the multiplex PCR reads with MiXCR, one entry per CDR3 protein. The table shows 200,000 to 250,000 distinct CDR3 sequences, with around 20% occurring only once. Stated time point: newly diagnosed GD, antithyroid drugs for less than 3 months. There was RNA extracted from PBMCs, and the TCR library was made from it. Sequences were derived from peripheral blood mononuclear cells (PBMCs), sampled at new diagnosis, from a patient treated with antithyroid drugs. These receptors came from a female donor with Graves disease.

Turning to this clonotype: A far larger clone is off by one base, so a read error is likely. Here the CDR3 reads CASSYSLAEVTCNEQFF. For the CDR3, the DNA is TGTGCCAGCAGTTACTCTCTTGCGGAGGTAACCTGCAATGAGCAGTTCTTC. J is TRBJ2-1 and V is TRBV6-5; D might be TRBD2 (5 bases). The V gene's germline CDR1 is MNHEY and CDR2 SVGAGI. The CDR3 is 17 residues long. Trimming cost V 0 bases and J 6 bases, with 18 bases left between them.

This clonotype appeared many times. The V call is TRBV12-3 or TRBV12-4, the J call TRBJ1-4; D gene uncertain. The CDR3 length is 17 residues. Trimming removed 1 base at V and 5 bases at J, with 17 bases between. The CDR3 DNA sequence: TGTGCCAGCAGTTTAGGGTTTCTCACGGACGGGAATGAAAAACTGTTTTTT. Translation gives CASSLGFLTDGNEKLFF.

This clonotype was detected ten times or more. The chain couples TRBV6-2 or TRBV6-3 to TRBJ2-3; 14 bases agree with TRBD2. Trimming took 8 bases from V and 8 from J; bases not matched to a gene: 3. CDR3 length: 13 residues. CDR1 is MNHEY and CDR2 is SVGEGT in the germline V gene. CDR3 bases: TGTGCCAGCGGGACTAGCGGGAGAGGTACGCAGTATTTT. It translates to CASGTSGRGTQYF.

The table lists this clonotype with many counts. The V gene is TRBV11-3, the J gene TRBJ2-7, with TRBD2 matching 7 bases. The CDR3 extends over 13 amino acids. V shed 5 bases and J 4 bases; nucleotides not matched to a gene: 5. In germline, CDR1 is SGHNT, CDR2 YENEEA. CDR3 bases: TGTGCCAGCAGCAGGGACTATGCATACGAGCAGTACTTC. Translation: CASSRDYAYEQYF. The whole variable domain, filled in from reference TRBV11-3 and TRBJ2-7, reads EAGVVQSPRYKIIEKKQPVAFWCNPISGHNTLYWYLQNLGQGPELLIRYENEEAVDDSQLPKDRFSAERLKGVDSTLKIQPAELGDSAVYLCASSRDYAYEQYFGPGTRLTVT.

CDR3 DNA sequence: TGTGCCAGCAGTCTAAGGGGAAAGACCTATAATTCACCCCTCCACTTT. This gives the protein CASSLRGKTYNSPLHF. The chain couples TRBV27 to TRBJ1-6, with D tentatively TRBD1 (5 bases). CDR1 is MNHEY and CDR2 is SMNVEV in the germline V gene (reference sequence). This CDR3 spans 16 amino acids. V was pared by 5 bases and J by 2 bases, with 13 bases between.

Ten or more counts support this clonotype. The rearrangement joins TRBV7-6 to TRBJ2-4; 8 bases are a match to TRBD1. The CDR3 runs to 15 residues. The V gene end was trimmed by 5 bases and the J gene end by 8 bases; junction bases not matched to a gene: 11. Germline V gene data show CDR1 as SGHVS and CDR2 as FNYEAQ. The CDR3, as DNA: TGTGCCAGCAGCGATCCCGGGACAGGTAGATACATTCAGTACTTC. Translated, it gives CASSDPGTGRYIQYF.

This clonotype was detected ten times or more. This chain joins TRBV6-2 or TRBV6-3 and TRBJ2-2; weak D call: TRBD2 (6 bases). The germline CDR1 and CDR2 sequences are MNHEY and SVGEGT. Trimming took off 4 bases at V and 4 bases at J, with 10 bases between the two ends. This CDR3 has 14 amino acids. The DNA of the CDR3 is TGTGCCAGCAGTTCGCCCGGGGGCACCGGGGAGCTGTTTTTT. The encoded protein is CASSSPGGTGELFF.

This clonotype was detected only a few times. The V gene is TRBV14, the J gene TRBJ2-3, with 14 bases lining up with TRBD2. V shed 5 bases, J shed 0 bases, and the junction held 7 bases outside the gene matches. CDR1 is SGHDN, CDR2 FVKESK, per germline. This CDR3 region has 18 residues. The CDR3 bases are TGTGCCAGCAGCTACCGACTAGCGGGAGGGACTAGCACAGATACGCAGTATTTT. Amino acid sequence: CASSYRLAGGTSTDTQYF.

This sequence joins TRBV20-1 and TRBJ2-1; 7 nucleotides match TRBD2. There are 16 residues in the CDR3. J was trimmed by 2 bases and V by 6 bases; bases with no gene match: 13. Germline V lookup: CDR1 DFQATT, CDR2 SNEGSKA (reference sequence). The CDR3 nucleotides read TGCAGTGCCCTCCCCGAGCGGGGAGTCCCCTACAATGAGCAGTTCTTC. Translation: CSALPERGVPYNEQFF.

The chain employs TRBV19 and TRBJ1-4, with D hard to call. V lost 6 bases to trimming and J lost 0 bases, with 8 bases between them. The CDR3 has 14 residues. Germline loops: CDR1 LNHDA, CDR2 SQIVND (reference sequence). The CDR3 coding sequence is TGTGCCAGTAGGAAAGGTGCAACTAATGAAAAACTGTTTTTT. Translation gives CASRKGATNEKLFF.

This clonotype was detected only a few times. V gene TRBV10-2 combines with J gene TRBJ1-3; D gene uncertain. Germline values: CDR1 WSHSY, CDR2 SAAADI. This CDR3 comprises 13 residues. V lost 2 bases, J lost 0 bases, and 2 bases lay in between. In DNA, the CDR3 is TGCGCCAGCAGTGAGATCTCTGGAAACACCATATATTTT. Its translation is CASSEISGNTIYF.

This clonotype was observed at least ten times. The J gene is TRBJ2-1, the V gene TRBV20-1; TRBD2 matches 14 bases. V trimming: 6 bases; J trimming: 6 bases; junction bases outside the gene matches: 13. Germline assignment: CDR1 DFQATT and CDR2 SNEGSKA (reference sequence). The CDR3 is made up of 17 amino acids. CDR3 sequence (DNA): TGCAGTGCAAAAAAAGGGACTAGCGGGAGCTTAGGCAATGAGCAGTTCTTC. Translating it yields CSAKKGTSGSLGNEQFF.

This clonotype has just a few counts. The gene calls are TRBV4-3 and TRBJ1-1; 8 nucleotides align to TRBD1. Germline values: CDR1 LGHNA, CDR2 YSLEER. The ends lost 1 base at V and 4 bases at J; junction bases unmatched: 5. The CDR3 covers 15 residues. CDR3 DNA sequence: TGCGCCAGCAGCCAAGGTCACAGGGGGGGCACTGAAGCTTTCTTT. Amino acid sequence: CASSQGHRGGTEAFF.

With regard to this clonotype: Given the absence of the conserved phenylalanine or tryptophan at the CDR3 end, a read error is likely. The chain employs TRBV7-9 and TRBJ2-7; possible D gene TRBD2, 6 bases. Germline V CDR1 and CDR2: SEHNR, FQNEAQ (reference sequence). CDR3 length: 14 amino acids. Trimming removed 0 bases from V and 0 bases from J, with 6 bases in between. CDR3 sequence: CASSLAGGSYEQYS. The CDR3 nucleotides read TGTGCCAGCAGCTTAGCGGGGGGCTCCTACGAGCAGTACTCC.

Ten or more counts support this clonotype. V is TRBV6-2 or TRBV6-3 and J is TRBJ2-7; D perhaps matches TRBD1 (6 bases). CDR1 and CDR2 (germline): MNHEY, SVGEGT. This CDR3 contains 15 residues. V lost 5 bases and J lost 0, with 14 bases in between. Here the CDR3 reads CASSDRTASSYEQYF. The CDR3 DNA reads as TGTGCCAGCAGTGATAGGACAGCGAGCTCCTACGAGCAGTACTTC.

This clonotype was counted at least ten times. V and J are TRBV6-1 and TRBJ2-3; D is uncertain. Per germline, CDR1 MNHNS and CDR2 SASEGT. The V and J ends lost 4 bases and 2 bases respectively, with 7 bases between them. This CDR3 region has 13 residues. The CDR3 DNA follows: TGTGCCAGCAGTGTTGACCCCACAGATACGCAGTATTTT. This encodes CASSVDPTDTQYF.

The gene calls are TRBV12-3 or TRBV12-4 and TRBJ2-7, with D possibly being TRBD2 (5 bases). The CDR3 spans 14 residues. Trimming took 3 bases from V and 6 from J, leaving 15 bases between them. The CDR3 is CASSFELERFEQYF. Here the CDR3 DNA reads TGTGCCAGCAGTTTTGAACTAGAGCGGTTCGAGCAGTACTTC.

This clonotype has at least ten counts. The gene calls are TRBV6-4 and TRBJ1-1; 8 bases map to TRBD1. After removal of 2 bases from V and 5 bases from J, the junction contained 7 bases not matched to a gene. This CDR3 has 15 residues. Germline-derived CDR1 and CDR2 are MRHNA and SNTAGT. This chain's CDR3 is CASSDGAGGATEAFF. The CDR3 DNA sequence: TGTGCCAGCAGTGACGGGGCAGGGGGCGCGACTGAAGCTTTCTTT.

This clonotype has more than one count but fewer than ten. Possible read error: a much larger clone is one base away. The V call is TRBV2, the J call TRBJ2-3, with TRBD2 matching over 9 bases. Germline V lookup: CDR1 SNHLY, CDR2 FYNNEI. The CDR3 sequence is 16 residues long. CDR3 in amino acids: CASRETSGPSTGTQYF. CDR3 coding DNA: TGTGCCAGCAGGGAGACTAGCGGACCTAGCACAGGTACGCAGTATTTT.

This clonotype was observed many times. This chain links TRBV2 with TRBJ1-1; D gene uncertain. The germline V gene encodes CDR1 SNHLY and CDR2 FYNNEI. The CDR3 contains 12 residues. Trimming removed 6 bases from V and 0 bases from J, with 5 bases in between. The CDR3 DNA is TGTGCCAGCAGGGAGATGAACACTGAAGCTTTCTTT. This translates into CASREMNTEAFF. The full variable domain, in which reference TRBV2 and TRBJ1-1 provide the parts outside the CDR3, is EPEVTQTPSHQVTQMGQEVILRCVPISNHLYFYWYRQILGQKVEFLVSFYNNEISEKSEIFDDQFSVERPDGSNFTLKIRSTKLEDSAMYFCASREMNTEAFFGQGTRLTVV.

This clonotype has at least ten counts. The chain recombines TRBV6-1 with TRBJ2-1; TRBD1 agrees at 8 bases. The V gene's germline CDR1 is MNHNS and CDR2 SASEGT. The CDR3 length is 13 residues. V was pared by 6 bases and J by 5 bases, with 3 bases of the junction left unmatched. CDR3 nucleotide sequence: TGTGCCAGCAGATTGACAGGGGACAATGAGCAGTTCTTC. Protein sequence: CASRLTGDNEQFF.